Following are 15 T cell receptor beta chains from one sample sequenced in a study of T cell responses to AZD1222 COVID-19 vaccine. Method: immunoSEQ multiplex PCR; TCRdb's copy keeps in-frame clones and lacks some. The table includes 120,000 or so clones, 80% to 90% detected once. The sequences come from peripheral blood, collected on day 0 of AZD1222 vaccination. Receptors originate from an adult in good health.

The chain recombines TRBV12-3 or TRBV12-4 with TRBJ2-5, with D hard to call. Trimming pared 6 bases from V and 2 bases from J, leaving 10 bases between. The CDR3 consists of 13 residues. The CDR3: CASSSGRQETQYF. The CDR3 region has the DNA TGTGCCAGCAGCTCGGGTAGACAAGAGACCCAGTACTTC.

The chain couples TRBV10-3 to TRBJ1-2; D is uncertain. CDR3 length equals 13 residues. Germline assignment: CDR1 ENHRY and CDR2 SYGVKD. Trimming took 3 bases from V and 8 from J, leaving 13 bases between them. The CDR3 nucleotides read TGTGCCATCAGTGAAGGACGCGCCGGAGGCTACACCTTC. Its protein product is CAISEGRAGGYTF.

The rearrangement links TRBV19 to TRBJ2-7, with TRBD2 identical over 8 bases. The CDR3 spans 15 residues. Germline CDR1 and CDR2: LNHDA and SQIVND (reference sequence). V trimming: 1 base; J trimming: 3 bases; junction bases outside the gene matches: 5. The chain's CDR3 is CASSIASGGDYEQYF. The CDR3 coding sequence is TGTGCCAGTAGTATAGCCAGCGGGGGAGACTACGAGCAGTACTTC.

V usage is TRBV6-2 or TRBV6-3 and J usage is TRBJ1-1; D possibly corresponds to TRBD1 (6 bases). Germline assignment: CDR1 MNHEY and CDR2 SVGEGT. This CDR3 spans 14 amino acids. V was trimmed by 0 bases and J by 11 bases, leaving 16 bases between them. The CDR3 protein is CASSYSGGAQSAFF. CDR3 DNA: TGTGCCAGCAGTTACTCGGGGGGCGCACAATCGGCTTTCTTT.

This rearrangement joins TRBV16 to TRBJ2-3; 7 bases agree with TRBD2. The germline gives CDR1 KGHSY, CDR2 FQNENV. The CDR3 is made up of 15 amino acids. V gave up 0 bases and J gave up 5 bases; unmatched junction bases: 5. The CDR3 nucleotides are TGTGCCAGCAGCCAATCGGGAGGGGTTCTAGATACGCAGTATTTT. It translates to CASSQSGGVLDTQYF.

The chain joins TRBV2 to TRBJ2-7; D remains unclear. This CDR3 contains 12 residues. V gave up 6 bases and J gave up 3 bases, with 9 bases separating them. In germline, CDR1 is SNHLY, CDR2 FYNNEI. CDR3 in DNA: TGTGCCAGCAGGGGAATTGACTACGAGCAGTACTTC. This translates into CASRGIDYEQYF.

The rearrangement uses TRBV18 and TRBJ2-7, with 11 bases fitting TRBD1. Trimming took 3 bases from V and 6 from J; bases not matched to a gene: 1. The length of the CDR3 is 13 residues. Per the germline V gene, CDR1 is KGHSH and CDR2 is LQKENI. CDR3 sequence (DNA): TGTGCCAGCTCACCCGGGACAGGGGGCGAGCAGTACTTC. Its protein product is CASSPGTGGEQYF.

The chain combines TRBV5-1 with TRBJ1-1, with D perhaps TRBD1 (5 bases). The CDR3 is 17 residues long. V gave up 0 bases and J gave up 1 base, with 16 bases separating them. Looked up from germline, CDR1 is SGHRS and CDR2 is YFSETQ. CDR3 sequence (DNA): TGCGCCAGCAGCTTGGATGGGGGGTCTAATGGGAACACTGAAGCTTTCTTT. Encoded protein: CASSLDGGSNGNTEAFF.

This clone was recorded only once. The genes are TRBV29-1 and TRBJ1-1; TRBD1 is a possible D gene (5 bases). CDR3 length: 13 amino acids. CDR1 and CDR2 from the germline V gene are SQVTM and ANQGSEA. V lost 5 bases to trimming and J lost 5 bases, with 15 bases between them. The chain's CDR3 is CSVRGQGSTEAFF. The CDR3 DNA sequence: TGCAGCGTTCGAGGTCAGGGTAGTACTGAAGCTTTCTTT. Using reference TRBV29-1 and TRBJ1-1 for the parts outside the CDR3, the full variable domain is SAVISQKPSRDICQRGTSLTIQCQVDSQVTMMFWYRQQPGQSLTLIATANQGSEATYESGFVIDKFPISRPNLTFSTLTVSNMSPEDSSIYLCSVRGQGSTEAFFGQGTRLTVV.

The chain carries TRBV7-2 and TRBJ2-7; TRBD1 agrees at 7 bases. The J segment lost 3 bases and the V segment lost 1 base, leaving 9 bases of the junction unmatched. Germline V CDR1 and CDR2: SGHTA, FQGNSA. This CDR3 comprises 16 residues. CDR3 DNA sequence: TGTGCCAGCAGCTTAGTTTCACGGACAGGCTTCTACGAGCAGTACTTC. Its protein is CASSLVSRTGFYEQYF.

This clone appeared a few times. The gene calls are TRBV11-2 and TRBJ1-1, with TRBD1 matching over 8 bases. V lost 5 bases and J lost 1; bases outside the gene matches: 9. Germline CDR1 is SGHAT and CDR2 is FQNNGV. The CDR3 consists of 16 residues. The CDR3 DNA follows: TGTGCCAGCAGCGGCCGGGACAGGCTTAGGAACACTGAAGCTTTCTTT. This translates into CASSGRDRLRNTEAFF.

This chain uses TRBV5-1 with TRBJ1-1; D uncertain. The CDR3 is made up of 14 amino acids. Trimming stripped 0 bases from V and 3 bases from J, with 9 bases between. CDR1 is SGHRS, CDR2 YFSETQ, per germline. The DNA for the CDR3 is TGCGCCAGCAGCTTGGCGCATGAGGACACTGAAGCTTTCTTT. It is translated as CASSLAHEDTEAFF. The complete variable domain, with remaining parts taken from reference TRBV5-1 and TRBJ1-1, reads KAGVTQTPRYLIKTRGQQVTLSCSPISGHRSVSWYQQTPGQGLQFLFEYFSETQRNKGNFPGRFSGRQFSNSRSEMNVSTLELGDSALYLCASSLAHEDTEAFFGQGTRLTVV.

The chain has TRBV12-3 or TRBV12-4 and TRBJ2-7, with no clear D. Trimming pared 5 bases from V and 5 bases from J, leaving 13 bases between. The CDR3 runs to 13 residues. The CDR3 reads CASSLAVSHEQYF. In nucleotides, the CDR3 is TGTGCCAGCAGTCTCGCGGTGAGCCACGAGCAGTACTTC.

This clone was seen only once. This rearrangement joins TRBV25-1 to TRBJ1-5; maybe TRBD1 (5 bases). With 5 bases removed from V and 0 bases from J, the gap between germline ends came to 8 bases. The CDR3 extends over 14 amino acids. Germline V CDR1 and CDR2: MGHDK, SYGVNS. The CDR3 sequence is CASSRQGSNQPQHF. In nucleotides, the CDR3 is TGTGCCAGCAGTAGGCAGGGTAGCAATCAGCCCCAGCATTTT.

The chain carries TRBV5-1 and TRBJ1-1; D not certain. With 0 bases removed from V and 4 bases from J, the gap between germline ends came to 4 bases. From germline, CDR1 is SGHRS and CDR2 YFSETQ. The CDR3 totals 12 residues. In DNA form, the CDR3 reads TGCGCCAGCAGCTTGGAGGGCACTGAAGCTTTCTTT. This sequence encodes CASSLEGTEAFF.